These 30 T cell receptor beta chains were all obtained from the same sample, sequenced in a study of CD8 T cells in Susac syndrome. When the RNA was reverse transcribed, random hexamers were used with an input of roughly 0.45 to 1 ug. TCRdb called the immunoSEQ multiplex PCR reads again in MiXCR, with one record for every CDR3 protein. The sample yields tens of thousands of distinct CDR3 sequences, approximately 95% seen once. The sequenced material came from CD8+ T cells from PBMCs. The receptors here all came from a human donor with Susac syndrome.

Here the CDR3 reads CASSPRDRSNEQFF. DNA for the CDR3: TGTGCCAGCAGTCCCCGGGACAGATCCAATGAGCAGTTCTTC. The rearrangement joins TRBV12-3 or TRBV12-4 to TRBJ2-1; 7 bases line up with TRBD1. This CDR3 region has 14 residues. J was trimmed by 6 bases and V by 5 bases; bases with no gene match: 7.

The V and J genes are TRBV11-2 and TRBJ2-1; no reliable D call. The CDR3 contains 17 residues. Trimming stripped 5 bases from V and 1 base from J, with 18 bases between. The germline gives CDR1 SGHAT, CDR2 FQNNGV. CDR3 sequence reads: CASSQGPTAYSYNEQFF. The CDR3 region has the DNA TGTGCCAGCAGCCAAGGACCAACTGCTTATTCCTACAATGAGCAGTTCTTC.

V gene TRBV7-9 combines with J gene TRBJ2-7; 7 positions match TRBD2. Looked up from germline, CDR1 is SEHNR and CDR2 is FQNEAQ (reference sequence). CDR3 length: 16 residues. V lost 4 bases, J lost 3 bases, and 12 bases stayed unmatched. Written as DNA, the CDR3 is TGTGCCAGCAGCTCGACGGACCTGGGACTACTCTACGAGCAGTACTTC. Its protein is CASSSTDLGLLYEQYF.

V usage is TRBV5-5 and J usage is TRBJ2-3, with 9 bases matching TRBD1. The ends lost 2 bases at V and 2 bases at J; junction bases unmatched: 6. This CDR3 is 16 amino acids long. Germline values: CDR1 SGHKS, CDR2 YYEKEE (reference sequence). The DNA for the CDR3 is TGTGCCAGCAGCTTCTACGGGACAGGGACCACAGATACGCAGTATTTT. This gives the protein CASSFYGTGTTDTQYF.

The chain has TRBV9 and TRBJ2-7, with D possibly TRBD2 on 6 matching bases. The CDR3 contains 14 residues. Trimming took 0 bases from V and 2 from J, leaving 9 bases between them. Germline V gene lookup returns CDR1 SGDLS and CDR2 YYNGEE. The CDR3 region has the DNA TGTGCCAGCAGCGTAGTCGGGAGTACCTACGAGCAGTACTTC. This codes for CASSVVGSTYEQYF.

The CDR3 is CASSTTSTPLMQYF. The CDR3 DNA sequence: TGTGCCAGCAGTACCACCTCGACCCCACTCATGCAGTATTTT. The chain has TRBV27 and TRBJ2-3; no clear D. The CDR3 extends over 14 amino acids. Germline CDR1 MNHEY, CDR2 SMNVEV (reference sequence). The V gene lost 5 bases and the J gene lost 11 bases, with 20 bases spanning the gap.

The gene calls are TRBV28 and TRBJ2-7; no clear D. This CDR3 is built from 14 residues. The germline V gene encodes CDR1 MDHEN and CDR2 SYDVKM. V was cut by 4 bases and J by 4 bases, with 14 bases left in between. CDR3 loop: CASSSDKESYEQYF. CDR3 in DNA: TGTGCCAGCAGTTCAGACAAAGAATCGTACGAGCAGTACTTC. The full variable domain, in which reference TRBV28 and TRBJ2-7 provide the parts outside the CDR3, is DVKVTQSSRYLVKRTGEKVFLECVQDMDHENMFWYRQDPGLGLRLIYFSYDVKMKEKGDIPEGYSVSREKKERFSLILESASTNQTSMYLCASSSDKESYEQYFGPGTRLTVT.

This chain links TRBV29-1 with TRBJ1-1; the match to TRBD1 covers 7 bases. The CDR3 is 17 residues long. Germline lookup yields CDR1 SQVTM and CDR2 ANQGSEA. V was pared by 5 bases and J by 4 bases, with 19 bases of the junction left unmatched. The CDR3 spells CSVSGTAAAGESTEAFF. The CDR3 DNA sequence: TGCAGCGTTTCAGGGACAGCCGCCGCGGGAGAATCCACTGAAGCTTTCTTT.

This clonotype was observed once. The V and J genes are TRBV3-1 and TRBJ2-1, with TRBD2 matching over 9 bases. CDR3 length: 16 residues. The germline CDR1 and CDR2 sequences are LGHDT and YNNKEL (reference sequence). With 5 bases clipped from V and 2 bases from J, the junction kept 7 bases outside the gene matches. In DNA form, the CDR3 reads TGTGCCAGCAGCTCCAGCGGGAGGCCCACCTACAATGAGCAGTTCTTC. Encoded protein: CASSSSGRPTYNEQFF.

The chain has TRBV20-1 and TRBJ2-3; D not certain. The V and J ends lost 6 bases and 0 bases respectively, with 16 bases between them. The germline gives CDR1 DFQATT, CDR2 SNEGSKA (reference sequence). This CDR3 comprises 15 residues. The CDR3 coding sequence is TGCAGTGCGCCGTCGTGGCAGTCTAGCACAGATACGCAGTATTTT. Its protein is CSAPSWQSSTDTQYF.

V usage is TRBV20-1 and J usage is TRBJ2-1, with D perhaps TRBD1 (6 bases). The CDR3 length is 13 residues. Trimming took off 3 bases at V and 4 bases at J, with 10 bases between the two ends. Germline V gene data show CDR1 as DFQATT and CDR2 as SNEGSKA (reference sequence). The CDR3 region has the DNA TGCAGTGCTAGGACCAGGGGTTACAATGAGCAGTTCTTC. Residues: CSARTRGYNEQFF.

This chain joins TRBV13 and TRBJ2-1, with 12 bases lining up with TRBD2. CDR1 is PRHDT, CDR2 FYEKMQ, per germline (reference sequence). V gave up 4 bases and J gave up 5 bases; unmatched junction bases: 3. This CDR3 contains 15 residues. CDR3 amino acids: CASSSSGRGDNEQFF. CDR3 sequence (DNA): TGTGCCAGCAGCTCTAGCGGGAGGGGAGACAATGAGCAGTTCTTC.

The chain carries TRBV30 and TRBJ2-2; no firm D call. The CDR3 covers 12 residues. Germline CDR1 and CDR2: GTSNPN and SVGIG (reference sequence). V lost 8 bases and J 3 bases, leaving 10 bases between the germline ends. The CDR3 reads CATVQHTGELFF. CDR3 in DNA: TGTGCCACTGTACAGCACACCGGGGAGCTGTTTTTT.

This rearrangement joins TRBV19 to TRBJ2-2; D is ambiguous. V gave up 11 bases and J gave up 4 bases, with 11 bases separating them. Looked up from germline, CDR1 is LNHDA and CDR2 is SQIVND (reference sequence). The CDR3 runs 12 residues. For the CDR3, the DNA is TGTGCCGGGATCGGACCCACCGGGGAGCTGTTTTTT. It is translated as CAGIGPTGELFF.

In its sample, this clonotype was seen once. The rearrangement links TRBV2 to TRBJ2-7; tentatively, D is TRBD2 (6 bases). Trimming left V 11 bases short and J 3 bases short, with 14 bases between. The CDR3 is 12 amino acids. CDR1 and CDR2 (germline): SNHLY, FYNNEI. The CDR3 DNA is TGTGCCGCAACGGGAGTTTACTACGAGCAGTACTTC. Its protein product is CAATGVYYEQYF.

The V and J genes are TRBV9 and TRBJ2-2; TRBD2 agrees at 14 bases. The V and J ends lost 4 bases and 3 bases, in that order; junction bases with no gene match: 8. The V gene's germline CDR1 is SGDLS and CDR2 YYNGEE. The CDR3 consists of 18 residues. This chain's CDR3 is CASSSGTSGRSYTGELFF. CDR3 sequence (DNA): TGTGCCAGCAGCTCAGGGACTAGCGGGAGAAGCTACACCGGGGAGCTGTTTTTT.

This chain links TRBV28 with TRBJ1-2, with a possible D match to TRBD1 (6 bases). This CDR3 has 11 amino acids. CDR1 MDHEN and CDR2 SYDVKM come from the germline V gene. Deletions cut 5 bases from V and 7 bases from J, with 8 bases between. CDR3 in DNA: TGTGCCAGCAGTAGGGGGGTTGGCTACACCTTC. Amino acids: CASSRGVGYTF.

The chain carries TRBV29-1 and TRBJ1-2; 7 nucleotides line up with TRBD1. CDR1 and CDR2 (germline): SQVTM, ANQGSEA. The CDR3 has 15 residues. V lost 4 bases to trimming and J lost 4 bases; unmatched junction nucleotides: 12. The CDR3 region has the DNA TGCAGCGTTGTTTGGCCCCTGGACAGGACCTATGGCTACACCTTC. Protein: CSVVWPLDRTYGYTF.

The V gene is TRBV7-9, the J gene TRBJ2-3; no reliable D call. CDR3 size: 12 residues. The V end was cut by 7 bases, the J end by 0 bases, with 5 bases between. CDR1 and CDR2 (germline): SEHNR, FQNEAQ (reference sequence). The chain's CDR3 is CASTESTDTQYF. The CDR3 nucleotides are TGTGCCAGCACCGAGAGCACAGATACGCAGTATTTT. The full variable domain, with the rest looked up from reference TRBV7-9 and TRBJ2-3, is DTGVSQNPRHKITKRGQNVTFRCDPISEHNRLYWYRQTLGQGPEFLTYFQNEAQLEKSRLLSDRFSAERPKGSFSTLEIQRTEQGDSAMYLCASTESTDTQYFGPGTRLTVL.

The rearrangement uses TRBV20-1 and TRBJ2-5; 7 bases line up with TRBD1. This CDR3 is built from 15 residues. CDR1 and CDR2 (germline): DFQATT, SNEGSKA (reference sequence). The trim removed 3 bases at V and 4 bases at J, leaving 11 bases unmatched. This chain's CDR3 is CSASFTGEVRETQYF. The DNA of the CDR3 is TGCAGTGCTAGTTTTACAGGGGAAGTTCGAGAGACCCAGTACTTC.

The chain couples TRBV9 to TRBJ2-7, with 10 bases aligning to TRBD1. This CDR3 region has 13 residues. V lost 3 bases and J lost 7; bases outside the gene matches: 4. Germline V gene data show CDR1 as SGDLS and CDR2 as YYNGEE. The CDR3 loop is CASSAGTGVEQYF. CDR3 coding DNA: TGTGCCAGCAGCGCCGGGACAGGGGTTGAGCAGTACTTC.

The rearrangement uses TRBV13 and TRBJ2-3; 11 bases align to TRBD1. This CDR3 contains 16 residues. With V trimmed by 4 bases and J by 0 bases, 3 bases remained unmatched. CDR1 is PRHDT and CDR2 is FYEKMQ in the germline V gene (reference sequence). Written as DNA, the CDR3 is TGTGCCAGCAGCTGGGGACAGGGGGTGAGCACAGATACGCAGTATTTT. Translation: CASSWGQGVSTDTQYF.

The rearrangement uses TRBV25-1 and TRBJ2-1, with 11 bases matching TRBD2. Germline V gives CDR1 MGHDK, CDR2 SYGVNS. The V gene end was trimmed by 4 bases and the J gene end by 5 bases; junction bases not matched to a gene: 7. The length of the CDR3 is 16 residues. DNA of the CDR3: TGTGCCAGCAGTGGGATGACTAGCGGGATTCACAATGAGCAGTTCTTC. The encoded protein is CASSGMTSGIHNEQFF.

The V call is TRBV6-5, the J call TRBJ2-2; 8 bases align to TRBD2. The CDR3 has 11 amino acids. The J segment lost 11 bases and the V segment lost 8 bases, leaving 4 bases of the junction unmatched. Germline V gene sequence: CDR1 MNHEY, CDR2 SVGAGI. The CDR3 DNA sequence: TGTGCCAGCTGGGCGGGAGGCGAGCTGTTTTTT. Translating gives CASWAGGELFF.

This clonotype has a single count. The chain couples TRBV27 to TRBJ2-7; 10 bases match TRBD2. CDR3 length equals 15 residues. From germline, CDR1 is MNHEY and CDR2 SMNVEV (reference sequence). V dropped 0 bases and J dropped 4; count of bases not matched to a gene: 3. This CDR3 reads CASSLSGLARYEQYF. The CDR3 nucleotides are TGTGCCAGCAGTTTATCGGGACTAGCGAGATACGAGCAGTACTTC.

This clonotype appeared a few times. V gene TRBV3-1 combines with J gene TRBJ2-7, with D maybe TRBD2 (5 bases). Per germline, CDR1 LGHDT and CDR2 YNNKEL (reference sequence). The CDR3 spans 13 residues. V was shortened by 4 bases and J by 7 bases, with 14 bases between the two germline ends. CDR3 bases: TGTGCCAGCAGCCTCGGGCCCTCGGGGGAGCAGTACTTC. Translated: CASSLGPSGEQYF.

The V call is TRBV4-1, the J call TRBJ2-3; perhaps TRBD2 as D (5 bases). This CDR3 is 16 amino acids long. Trimming took 0 bases from V and 3 from J, leaving 13 bases between them. The germline gives CDR1 MGHRA, CDR2 YSYEKL. In nucleotides, the CDR3 is TGCGCCAGCAGCCAAGAGCTCCAGCGGAGAACAGATACGCAGTATTTT. Translating it yields CASSQELQRRTDTQYF.

The V gene is TRBV6-4, the J gene TRBJ2-2, with no clear D. Germline lookup yields CDR1 MRHNA and CDR2 SNTAGT. The CDR3 totals 13 residues. V lost 0 bases, J lost 3 bases, and 2 bases lay in between. The CDR3 sequence is CASSDSDTGELFF. DNA for the CDR3: TGTGCCAGCAGTGACTCGGACACCGGGGAGCTGTTTTTT.

The chain links TRBV3-1 to TRBJ2-1; no firm D call. The CDR3 spans 12 residues. Trimming removed 2 bases at V and 5 bases at J, with 4 bases between. CDR1 is LGHDT, CDR2 YNNKEL, per germline (reference sequence). The CDR3 reads CASSQNHNEQFF. CDR3 sequence (DNA): TGTGCCAGCAGCCAAAACCACAATGAGCAGTTCTTC.

The genes are TRBV30 and TRBJ2-3; a possible D gene is TRBD2 (5 bases). This CDR3 has 14 amino acids. Germline CDR1 GTSNPN, CDR2 SVGIG (reference sequence). V lost 0 bases, J lost 5 bases, and 12 bases lay in between. CDR3 sequence: CAWSVGGGGDTQYF. As DNA, the CDR3 is TGTGCCTGGAGTGTAGGAGGCGGCGGAGATACGCAGTATTTT. Supplemented by reference TRBV30 and TRBJ2-3, the full variable domain reads SQTIHQWPATLVQPVGSPLSLECTVEGTSNPNLYWYRQAAGRGLQLLFYSVGIGQISSEVPQNLSASRPQDRQFILSSKKLLLSDSGFYLCAWSVGGGGDTQYFGPGTRLTVL.